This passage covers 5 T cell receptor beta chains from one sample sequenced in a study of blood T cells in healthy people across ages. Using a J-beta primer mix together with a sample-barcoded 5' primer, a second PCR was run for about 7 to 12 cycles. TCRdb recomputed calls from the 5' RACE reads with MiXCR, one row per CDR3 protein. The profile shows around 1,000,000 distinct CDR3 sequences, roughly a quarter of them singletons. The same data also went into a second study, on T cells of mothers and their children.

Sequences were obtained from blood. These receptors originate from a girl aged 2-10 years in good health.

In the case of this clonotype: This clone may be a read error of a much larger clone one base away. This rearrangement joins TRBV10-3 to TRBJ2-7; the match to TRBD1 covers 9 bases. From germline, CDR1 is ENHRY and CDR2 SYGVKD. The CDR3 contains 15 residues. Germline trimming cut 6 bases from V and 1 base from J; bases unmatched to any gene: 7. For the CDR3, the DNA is TGTGCCATCAGCACTCCCGGGACAGGGTCCTACGAGCAGTACTTC. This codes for CAISTPGTGSYEQYF.

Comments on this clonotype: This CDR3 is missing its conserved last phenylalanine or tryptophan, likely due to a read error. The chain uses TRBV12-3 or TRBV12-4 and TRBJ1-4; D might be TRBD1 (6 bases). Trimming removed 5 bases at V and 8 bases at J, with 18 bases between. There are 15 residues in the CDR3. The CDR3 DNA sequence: TGTGCCAGCAGTCGTACAGGGAGTAAAGGGGAAAAACTGTTTTCT. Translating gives CASSRTGSKGEKLFS.

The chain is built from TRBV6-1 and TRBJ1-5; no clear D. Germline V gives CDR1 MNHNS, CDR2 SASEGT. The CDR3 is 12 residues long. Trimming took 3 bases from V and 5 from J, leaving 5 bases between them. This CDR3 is CASSEKYQPQHF. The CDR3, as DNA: TGTGCCAGCAGTGAGAAATATCAGCCCCAGCATTTT.

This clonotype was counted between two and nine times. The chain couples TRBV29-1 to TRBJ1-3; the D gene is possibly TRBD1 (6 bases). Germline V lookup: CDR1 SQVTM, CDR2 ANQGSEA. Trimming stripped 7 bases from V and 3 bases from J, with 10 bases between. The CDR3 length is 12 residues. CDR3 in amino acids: CSGGTFGNTIYF. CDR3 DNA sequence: TGCAGCGGCGGGACATTTGGAAACACCATATATTTT.

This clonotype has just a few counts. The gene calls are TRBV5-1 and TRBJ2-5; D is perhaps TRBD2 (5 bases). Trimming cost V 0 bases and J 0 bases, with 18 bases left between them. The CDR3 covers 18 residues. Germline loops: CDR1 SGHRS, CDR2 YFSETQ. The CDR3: CASSLGLTSDGNQETQYF. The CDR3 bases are TGCGCCAGCAGCTTGGGACTCACCTCGGACGGGAACCAAGAGACCCAGTACTTC. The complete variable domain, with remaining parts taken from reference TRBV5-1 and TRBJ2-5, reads KAGVTQTPRYLIKTRGQQVTLSCSPISGHRSVSWYQQTPGQGLQFLFEYFSETQRNKGNFPGRFSGRQFSNSRSEMNVSTLELGDSALYLCASSLGLTSDGNQETQYFGPGTRLLVL.